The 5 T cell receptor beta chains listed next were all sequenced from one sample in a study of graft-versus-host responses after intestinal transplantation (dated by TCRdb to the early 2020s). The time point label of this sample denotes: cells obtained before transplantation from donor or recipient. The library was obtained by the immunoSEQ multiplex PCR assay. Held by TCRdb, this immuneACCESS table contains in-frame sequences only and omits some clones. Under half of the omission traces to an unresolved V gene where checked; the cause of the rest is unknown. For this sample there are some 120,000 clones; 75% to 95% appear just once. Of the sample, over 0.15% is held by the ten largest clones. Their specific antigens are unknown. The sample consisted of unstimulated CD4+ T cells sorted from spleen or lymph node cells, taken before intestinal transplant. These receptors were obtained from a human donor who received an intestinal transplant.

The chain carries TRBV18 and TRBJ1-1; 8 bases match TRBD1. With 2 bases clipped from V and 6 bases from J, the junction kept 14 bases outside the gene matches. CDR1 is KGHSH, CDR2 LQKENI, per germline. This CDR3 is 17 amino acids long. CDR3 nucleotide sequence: TGTGCCAGCTCACCAACATTTTCGACAGGGGAAAAGGCTGAAGCTTTCTTT. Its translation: CASSPTFSTGEKAEAFF.

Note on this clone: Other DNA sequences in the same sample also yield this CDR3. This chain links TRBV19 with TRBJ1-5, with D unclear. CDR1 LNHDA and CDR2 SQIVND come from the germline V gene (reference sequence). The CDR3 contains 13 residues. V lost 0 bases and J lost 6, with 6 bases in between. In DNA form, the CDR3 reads TGTGCCAGTAGTATAGATCGAGGTCAGCCCCAGCATTTT. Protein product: CASSIDRGQPQHF.

CDR3 DNA sequence: TGTGCCAGCAGACTAAGATCTTGGGGCCGGGATGGCTACACCTTC. Encoded protein: CASRLRSWGRDGYTF. The V and J genes are TRBV5-6 and TRBJ1-2; D is possibly TRBD1 (5 bases). This CDR3 has 15 residues. Looked up from germline, CDR1 is SGHDT and CDR2 is YYEEEE. Trimming took off 5 bases at V and 6 bases at J, with 20 bases between the two ends.

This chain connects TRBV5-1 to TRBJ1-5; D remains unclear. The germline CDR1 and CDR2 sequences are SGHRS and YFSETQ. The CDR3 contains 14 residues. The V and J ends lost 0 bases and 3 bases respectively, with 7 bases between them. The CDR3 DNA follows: TGCGCCAGCAGCTTGGGGGCAGCCAATCAGCCCCAGCATTTT. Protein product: CASSLGAANQPQHF.

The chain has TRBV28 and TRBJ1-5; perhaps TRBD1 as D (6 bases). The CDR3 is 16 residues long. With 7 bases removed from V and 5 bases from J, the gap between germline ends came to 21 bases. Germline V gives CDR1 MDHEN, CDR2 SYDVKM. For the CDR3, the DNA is TGTGCCAGCACCTTAGGGGGGACTGGACTAGATCAGCCCCAGCATTTT. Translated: CASTLGGTGLDQPQHF.